This T cell receptor (beta chain) derives from a study of radiotherapy plus CTLA-4 blockade in lung cancer. In the study overall: Disease control was present in 30% to 40% of patients, and objective responses in approximately 18%.

CDR1 and CDR2 from the germline V gene are SGHTA and FQGTGA. Between the trimmed V and J ends, which lost 0 bases and 6 bases, there was a span of 8 bases. The CDR3 is 14 residues long. A word on this clone: Its antigen is not known.

Study-wide results and caveats: Once radiotherapy plus ipilimumab had been given, TCR clones derived from tumor expanded in blood. Alongside interferon-beta, early blood T cell clone dynamics were reportedly the best predictor of response.

Profiling relied on immunoSEQ multiplex PCR, and the TCRdb table lists in-frame clones only, not all of them. Of over 100,000 clones detected, roughly four fifths appear once; the ten largest clones hold less than 4%. Chemo-refractory metastatic non-small-cell lung cancer patients underwent focal radiation alongside CTLA-4 blockade with ipilimumab. The rearrangement joins TRBV7-3 to TRBJ2-2; D not resolved. Here the sequenced sample was peripheral blood, taken from a patient treated with radiotherapy plus ipilimumab. This sequence was found in a human donor with non-small cell lung cancer that progressed on radiotherapy plus ipilimumab. Some clones in this sample may be carry-over from other donors' samples. In nucleotides, the CDR3 is TGTGCCAGCAGCTTAACCTCATCGGCCGGGGAGCTGTTTTTT. It yields the protein CASSLTSSAGELFF.